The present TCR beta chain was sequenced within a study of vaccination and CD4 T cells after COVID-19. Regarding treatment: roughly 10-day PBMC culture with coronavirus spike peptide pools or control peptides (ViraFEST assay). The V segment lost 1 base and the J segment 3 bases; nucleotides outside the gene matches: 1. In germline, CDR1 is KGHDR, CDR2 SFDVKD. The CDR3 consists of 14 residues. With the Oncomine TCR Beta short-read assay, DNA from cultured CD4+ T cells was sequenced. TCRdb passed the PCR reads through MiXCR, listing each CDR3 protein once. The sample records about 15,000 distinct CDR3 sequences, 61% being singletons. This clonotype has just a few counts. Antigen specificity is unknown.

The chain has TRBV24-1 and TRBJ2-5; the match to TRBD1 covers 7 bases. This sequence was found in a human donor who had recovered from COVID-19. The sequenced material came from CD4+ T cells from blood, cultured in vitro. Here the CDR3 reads CATSDLGTEETQYF. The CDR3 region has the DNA TGTGCCACCAGTGATTTAGGGACAGAAGAGACCCAGTACTTC.